The 6 T cell receptor beta chains below all came from one sample that was sequenced in a study of cytotoxic CD8 clonotypes in ibrutinib-treated CLL. Repertoires were generated with immunoSEQ multiplex PCR, while TCRdb's copy carries only in-frame clones and drops some. The data show about 250,000 clones, less than 75% seen once. Sample: PBMCs, taken after 24 months of ibrutinib treatment. The source is a human donor with chronic lymphocytic leukemia.

The chain combines TRBV9 with TRBJ2-1, with D tentatively TRBD1 or TRBD2 (5 bases each). Germline-derived CDR1 and CDR2 are SGDLS and YYNGEE. The CDR3 extends over 13 amino acids. Trimming took off 8 bases at V and 7 bases at J, with 16 bases between the two ends. As DNA, the CDR3 is TGTGCCAGTGGGGGAGCCGGGAATAATGAGCAGTTCTTC. The encoded protein is CASGGAGNNEQFF.

This clone was found a few times. The chain links TRBV14 to TRBJ2-1; tentatively, D is TRBD2 (6 bases). Germline CDR1 SGHDN, CDR2 FVKESK. The CDR3 extends over 15 amino acids. Deletions cut 6 bases from V and 9 bases from J, with 21 bases between. CDR3 DNA: TGTGCCAGCAGTTCCGGTAGCGGTTCGAGAGGTGAGCAGTTCTTC. Its protein is CASSSGSGSRGEQFF.

This chain connects TRBV29-1 to TRBJ2-3; D gene unclear. Germline-derived CDR1 and CDR2 are SQVTM and ANQGSEA. The CDR3 is 14 residues long. V dropped 0 bases and J dropped 6 bases, with 13 bases sitting between them. CDR3 in amino acids: CSVEDRLVRDTQYF. The CDR3 DNA reads TGCAGCGTTGAAGATAGACTGGTCCGGGATACGCAGTATTTT.

The rearrangement links TRBV5-1 to TRBJ1-4; D not resolved. This CDR3 comprises 13 residues. Germline V gene lookup returns CDR1 SGHRS and CDR2 YFSETQ. Deletions cut 1 base from V and 5 bases from J, with 6 bases between. The CDR3 sequence is CASSLSENEKLFF. The CDR3 region has the DNA TGCGCCAGCAGCTTGTCAGAGAATGAAAAACTGTTTTTT.

This chain uses TRBV4-2 with TRBJ1-2; 9 nucleotides align to TRBD1. V lost 0 bases to trimming and J lost 2 bases; unmatched junction nucleotides: 4. The CDR3 is 16 residues long. From germline, CDR1 is LGHNA and CDR2 YNFKEQ. The CDR3 spells CASSQEGTGLNYGYTF. The CDR3 DNA sequence: TGTGCCAGCAGCCAAGAAGGGACAGGGCTAAACTATGGCTACACCTTC.

This rearrangement joins TRBV19 to TRBJ1-2; D ambiguous. Germline values: CDR1 LNHDA, CDR2 SQIVND (reference sequence). The CDR3 consists of 13 residues. Between the trimmed V and J ends, which lost 7 bases and 4 bases, there was a span of 13 bases. The CDR3, as DNA: TGTGCCAGTATGGAGGGCGGGCTCTATGGCTACACCTTC. Protein product: CASMEGGLYGYTF.